The 27 T cell receptor beta chains reported below all come from one sample, sequenced in a study of early T cells in non-severe SARS-CoV-2 infection. TCRdb re-derived calls from the 5' RACE reads in MiXCR, one entry per CDR3 protein. The table shows over 50,000 distinct CDR3 sequences, with over 7% occurring only once. Sequencing was carried out using whole blood. The receptors were gathered from an adult who was a healthcare worker with PCR-confirmed SARS-CoV-2 infection or an uninfected control (not recorded which).

In its sample, this clonotype was seen once. Since a much larger clone is just one base distant, this may be a read error. This chain uses TRBV19 with TRBJ1-2, with D possibly matching TRBD1 (6 bases). Germline loops: CDR1 LNHDA, CDR2 SQIVND (reference sequence). The CDR3 length is 13 residues. CDR3 sequence (DNA): TGTGCCTGTAGCCCGACAGGACCCTATGGCTACACCTTC. Protein product: CACSPTGPYGYTF.

The sample holds a few counts of this clonotype. The chain recombines TRBV6-2 or TRBV6-3 with TRBJ2-7; D is uncertain. Trimming took off 2 bases at V and 5 bases at J, with 4 bases between the two ends. The CDR3 is made up of 11 amino acids. CDR1 MNHEY and CDR2 SVGEGT come from the germline V gene. The CDR3 DNA follows: TGTGCCAGCAGTTACCCGGACGAGCAGTACTTC. Its translation is CASSYPDEQYF.

The J gene is TRBJ2-4, the V gene TRBV7-2; tentative D call: TRBD1 (5 bases). CDR3 length: 15 residues. V lost 4 bases to trimming and J lost 10 bases, with 20 bases between them. Germline values: CDR1 SGHTA, CDR2 FQGNSA. The CDR3, as DNA: TGTGCCAGCAGCTCAGGGTCTCCCCCTTCGGTAATTCAGTACTTC. Protein product: CASSSGSPPSVIQYF. The full variable domain, its missing parts supplied by reference TRBV7-2 and TRBJ2-4, is GAGVSQSPSNKVTEKGKDVELRCDPISGHTALYWYRQSLGQGLEFLIYFQGNSAPDKSGLPSDRFSAERTGGSVSTLTIQRTQQEDSAVYLCASSSGSPPSVIQYFGAGTRLSVL.

This clonotype was observed a few times. This chain uses TRBV7-3 with TRBJ2-1, with 8 positions matching TRBD1. The CDR3 is 16 residues long. The ends lost 2 bases at V and 3 bases at J; junction bases unmatched: 6. In germline, CDR1 is SGHTA, CDR2 FQGTGA. The CDR3 sequence: CASSLGQGFNYNEQFF. The CDR3 region has the DNA TGTGCCAGCAGCTTAGGACAGGGTTTCAACTACAATGAGCAGTTCTTC.

Many counts were recorded for this clonotype. The V gene is TRBV7-2, the J gene TRBJ2-7; TRBD2 agrees at 8 bases. The CDR3 totals 15 residues. Looked up from germline, CDR1 is SGHTA and CDR2 is FQGNSA. The V segment lost 6 bases and the J segment 2 bases; nucleotides outside the gene matches: 9. CDR3 sequence: CASRTESGGPYEQYF. CDR3 sequence (DNA): TGTGCCAGCAGGACGGAAAGCGGGGGTCCCTACGAGCAGTACTTC. Based on the CDR3 plus reference TRBV7-2 and TRBJ2-7, the full variable domain is GAGVSQSPSNKVTEKGKDVELRCDPISGHTALYWYRQSLGQGLEFLIYFQGNSAPDKSGLPSDRFSAERTGGSVSTLTIQRTQQEDSAVYLCASRTESGGPYEQYFGPGTRLTVT.

The V and J genes are TRBV20-1 and TRBJ2-1; D might be TRBD2 (5 bases). Germline V gives CDR1 DFQATT, CDR2 SNEGSKA (reference sequence). The CDR3 is 14 residues long. Between the trimmed V and J ends, which lost 5 bases and 3 bases, there was a span of 14 bases. This CDR3 is CSAFPAGVYNEQFF. The CDR3 DNA is TGCAGTGCTTTCCCGGCGGGTGTCTACAATGAGCAGTTCTTC.

This clonotype has ten or more counts. The CDR3 DNA is TGCGCCAGCAGCTCCAGGGTTAGCTCCTACAATGAGCAGTTCTTC. This sequence encodes CASSSRVSSYNEQFF. This chain uses TRBV5-1 with TRBJ2-1, with TRBD1 as a possible D gene (5 bases). The CDR3 contains 15 residues. Germline values: CDR1 SGHRS, CDR2 YFSETQ. The ends were cut back, 3 bases at V and 0 bases at J, with 10 bases in the middle.

This clonotype was detected a few times. The chain uses TRBV2 and TRBJ1-5; 9 nucleotides match TRBD1. The CDR3 is 13 residues long. V lost 4 bases, J lost 7 bases, and 2 bases stayed unmatched. Germline assignment: CDR1 SNHLY and CDR2 FYNNEI. For the CDR3, the DNA is TGTGCCAGCAGTGCGGACAGGGGCCAGCCCCAGCATTTT. It yields the protein CASSADRGQPQHF.

CDR3 sequence: CSARDSYEQYF. DNA of the CDR3: TGCAGTGCTAGAGATTCCTACGAGCAGTACTTC. The chain couples TRBV20-1 to TRBJ2-7; D is unresolved. V lost 0 bases, J lost 1 base, and 1 base lay in between. CDR1 and CDR2 from the germline V gene are DFQATT and SNEGSKA (reference sequence). The CDR3 covers 11 residues.

The CDR3 coding sequence is TGTGCCACCAGCGTGGGCAGGGGTGTCGGCTACACCTTC. It yields the protein CATSVGRGVGYTF. This chain uses TRBV24-1 with TRBJ1-2; D might be TRBD1 (6 bases). Deletions cut 7 bases from V and 8 bases from J, with 16 bases between. The germline gives CDR1 KGHDR, CDR2 SFDVKD. There are 13 residues in the CDR3.

This clonotype was seen only a few times. The chain combines TRBV10-2 with TRBJ1-2; D is possibly TRBD1 (6 bases). Trimming pared 8 bases from V and 6 bases from J, leaving 10 bases between. The CDR3 extends over 11 amino acids. Germline loops: CDR1 WSHSY, CDR2 SAAADI. CDR3 protein: CASEGGDGYTF. In DNA form, the CDR3 reads TGCGCCAGCGAGGGGGGTGATGGCTACACCTTC.

This clonotype was counted between two and nine times. The chain links TRBV7-2 to TRBJ2-7; D possibly corresponds to TRBD1 (7 bases). V dropped 1 base and J dropped 6 bases, with 19 bases sitting between them. Germline loops: CDR1 SGHTA, CDR2 FQGNSA. The CDR3 extends over 16 amino acids. CDR3 in DNA: TGTGCCAGCAGCTTAGATTCGGGGGCAGGGGGAGGCGAGCAGTACTTC. Translating gives CASSLDSGAGGGEQYF.

This clonotype was picked up a small number of times. The gene calls are TRBV20-1 and TRBJ2-1, with 12 positions matching TRBD2. The ends lost 3 bases at V and 2 bases at J; junction bases unmatched: 8. CDR3 length equals 17 residues. Germline assignment: CDR1 DFQATT and CDR2 SNEGSKA (reference sequence). CDR3 bases: TGCAGTGCTAGGGACAGGGGGACTAGCGGGCCCTACAATGAGCAGTTCTTC. It specifies CSARDRGTSGPYNEQFF.

Points on this clonotype: Compared with germline, one end of the junction differs, possibly owing to a read error. The chain is built from TRBV4-2 and TRBJ2-7; possible D gene TRBD2, 6 bases. The CDR3 totals 14 residues. Germline loops: CDR1 LGHNA, CDR2 YNFKEQ. DNA of the CDR3: TGTGCCAACAGCCAACCGGGAGCCCGTTTGGAGCAGTACTTC. Residues: CANSQPGARLEQYF.

This clonotype was seen many times. The V gene is TRBV7-9, the J gene TRBJ2-4, with D possibly being TRBD2 (5 bases). The length of the CDR3 is 14 residues. In germline, CDR1 is SEHNR, CDR2 FQNEAQ (reference sequence). Trimming took 3 bases from V and 3 from J, leaving 9 bases between them. DNA for the CDR3: TGTGCCAGCAGCTTTGCCGCGGGCAAAAACATTCAGTACTTC. Its translation: CASSFAAGKNIQYF.

This clonotype was seen at least ten times. The V gene is TRBV29-1, the J gene TRBJ2-3, with a weak D call TRBD2 (7 bases). CDR3 length: 12 residues. The V end lost 7 bases, the J end lost 3 bases, and 11 bases lay between the germline ends. CDR1 is SQVTM and CDR2 is ANQGSEA in the germline V gene. The CDR3: CSAGGQTDTQYF. DNA of the CDR3: TGCAGCGCGGGAGGACAGACAGATACGCAGTATTTT.

The gene calls are TRBV27 and TRBJ2-3, with D hard to call. Germline V lookup: CDR1 MNHEY, CDR2 SMNVEV (reference sequence). The CDR3 runs 14 residues. Trimming shortened V by 3 bases and J by 3 bases, and 10 bases separated the two germline ends. The DNA for the CDR3 is TGTGCCAGCAGTTTCGCCTCTAAGACAGATACGCAGTATTTT. It encodes CASSFASKTDTQYF.

The table lists this clonotype with many counts. The chain links TRBV7-2 to TRBJ2-2; TRBD2 aligns across 7 bases. The CDR3 is made up of 15 amino acids. From germline, CDR1 is SGHTA and CDR2 FQGNSA. V trimming: 3 bases; J trimming: 6 bases; junction bases outside the gene matches: 7. CDR3 nucleotides: TGTGCCAGCAGCTTTATGGGAGGGCTAGCCGGGGAGCTGTTTTTT. This gives the protein CASSFMGGLAGELFF.

This clonotype occurred many times. DNA of the CDR3: TGTGCCAGCAGCTCCCGACAGGGGGGGACCCAGTACTTC. Translating gives CASSSRQGGTQYF. This chain links TRBV7-9 with TRBJ2-5, with TRBD1 matching over 9 bases. CDR1 and CDR2 (germline): SEHNR, FQNEAQ (reference sequence). Trimming at V came to 4 bases and at J to 7 bases, leaving 4 bases not matched to a gene. The CDR3 is 13 amino acids.

This clonotype was seen more than once but under ten times. The J gene is TRBJ1-2, the V gene TRBV21-1; the table's D call TRBD1 went unverified against the DNA. TRBV21-1 is reported as a pseudogene. This CDR3 region has 16 residues. The CDR3 loop is CASSKAGQGPNYGYTF. CDR3 coding DNA: TGTGCCAGCAGCAAAGCCGGACAGGGTCCTAACTATGGCTACACCTTC.

This clonotype occurred many times. Here the CDR3 DNA reads TGCGCCAGCAGCCAAGATCGGCAGGGGACGCTTCAAGAGACCCAGTACTTC. Amino acids: CASSQDRQGTLQETQYF. The rearrangement links TRBV4-1 to TRBJ2-5; the D gene is possibly TRBD1 (6 bases). The V end lost 0 bases, the J end lost 2 bases, and 16 bases lay between the germline ends. CDR1 and CDR2 (germline): MGHRA, YSYEKL. This CDR3 comprises 17 residues.

This clonotype occurred many times. The chain employs TRBV14 and TRBJ1-1, with 7 nucleotides matching TRBD1. Germline lookup yields CDR1 SGHDN and CDR2 FVKESK. J gave up 2 bases and V 1 base, and 1 base lay outside the gene matches. This CDR3 has 14 residues. The DNA for the CDR3 is TGTGCCAGCAGCCAAGGGACAGGAAACACTGAAGCTTTCTTT. It specifies CASSQGTGNTEAFF.

This clonotype was observed a few times. The CDR3 nucleotides read TGTGCCAGCAGCTCGGGGACAGGGGGGAACACTGAAGCTTTCTTT. Encoded protein: CASSSGTGGNTEAFF. The chain has TRBV7-9 and TRBJ1-1; 11 bases fit TRBD1. Germline V lookup: CDR1 SEHNR, CDR2 FQNEAQ (reference sequence). The CDR3 sequence is 15 residues long. Trimming cost V 4 bases and J 1 base; bases outside gene matches: 2.

This clonotype was detected a few times. Written as DNA, the CDR3 is TGTGCCAGCAGTTTATTTGGTCGGGTAGGCCCTAACACTGAAGCTTTCTTT. Translation: CASSLFGRVGPNTEAFF. The chain has TRBV28 and TRBJ1-1; D call uncertain. The germline V and J ends were trimmed by 1 base and 2 bases, with 17 bases remaining between them. The germline V gene has CDR1 MDHEN and CDR2 SYDVKM. The CDR3 sequence is 17 residues long.

The V gene is TRBV7-8, the J gene TRBJ1-6; a weak D match, TRBD1 (5 bases). The V gene lost 1 base and the J gene lost 7 bases, with 11 bases spanning the gap. Germline V gene sequence: CDR1 SGHVS, CDR2 FQNEAQ. CDR3 length equals 15 residues. Here the CDR3 reads CASSLGQGSNSPLHF. In DNA, the CDR3 is TGTGCCAGCAGCTTAGGGCAGGGTAGCAATTCACCCCTCCACTTT. Complete variable domain (other parts from reference TRBV7-8 and TRBJ1-6): GAGVSQSPRYKVAKRGQDVALRCDPISGHVSLFWYQQALGQGPEFLTYFQNEAQLDKSGLPSDRFFAERPEGSVSTLKIQRTQQEDSAVYLCASSLGQGSNSPLHFGNGTRLTVT.

This clonotype has just a few counts. V and J are TRBV12-3 or TRBV12-4 and TRBJ2-2; 7 bases match TRBD1. The CDR3 has 12 residues. Trimming at V came to 5 bases and at J to 6 bases, leaving 0 bases not matched to a gene. The CDR3 nucleotides read TGTGCCAGCAGTACAGGGGCCGGGGAGCTGTTTTTT. Its protein is CASSTGAGELFF.

Of note for this clonotype: A much larger clone lies one base from this, so it may be a read error. V and J are TRBV28 and TRBJ2-3, with D perhaps TRBD2 (7 bases). Trimming pared 8 bases from V and 7 bases from J, leaving 16 bases between. The CDR3 totals 13 residues. Per germline, CDR1 MDHEN and CDR2 SYDVKM. The CDR3 is CASRWGGSYTQYF. CDR3 bases: TGTGCCAGCCGGTGGGGGGGCTCATATACGCAGTATTTT.